Listed below are T cell receptor beta chains from one sample, sequenced in a study of cytomegalovirus exposure and HLA in healthy donors. Profiled with immunoSEQ multiplex PCR; TCRdb holds only in-frame clones, not every one. This sample carries over 150,000 clones, 68% of them seen once, and the ten largest clones take approximately 1.5%. The sequenced sample consisted of PBMCs. These receptors came from a man aged 50 to 60 in good health and CMV-seronegative. Each CDR3 is given with its conserved first and last residue. Each record gives: J gene, clone size, D gene, V gene, CDR3 DNA, CDR3 protein. A D gene is named only where the DNA matches it firmly. For some rows the clone size is stated as once, few or many, or as a class when expanded; others skip it.

>TRBJ2-1|few|NA|TRBV4-3
TGCGCCAGCAGCCAAGACAGGTCCTCCTACAATGAGCAGTTCTTC
CASSQDRSSYNEQFF
>TRBJ2-7|NA|NA|TRBV6-5
TGTGCCAGCAGTGACCAGGTCTTCTACGAGCAGTACTTC
CASSDQVFYEQYF
>TRBJ1-1|NA|TRBD1|TRBV4-1
TGCGCCAGCAGCCAAGTTGGGCCAGGGGGTGGACTCATCGGCATGAACACTGAAGCTTTCTTT
CASSQVGPGGGLIGMNTEAFF
>TRBJ2-3|few|TRBD2|TRBV4-2
TGTGCCAGCAGCCAAGAGAGTAGCGGGGGAAGCACAGATACGCAGTATTTT
CASSQESSGGSTDTQYF
>TRBJ2-5|few|TRBD1|TRBV19
TGTGCCAGTAGTATGAGACAGGGGAGGGAGACCCAGTACTTC
CASSMRQGRETQYF
>TRBJ1-1|few|NA|TRBV27
TGTGCCAGCAGTTTGCTCGGGGGGGATACTGAAGCTTTCTTT
CASSLLGGDTEAFF
>TRBJ2-1|NA|NA|TRBV12-5
TGTGCTAGTCTGGGGCATAACTACAATGAGCAGTTCTTC
CASLGHNYNEQFF
>TRBJ2-3|NA|TRBD2|TRBV6-4
TGTGCCAGCAGTGAGCTAGCGGCTAGCACAGATACGCAGTATTTT
CASSELAASTDTQYF
>TRBJ1-1|NA|TRBD1|TRBV11-3
TGTGCCAGCAGCCCCTCCGACAGGGGTTTTGATGAAGCTTTCTTT
CASSPSDRGFDEAFF
>TRBJ2-3|NA|TRBD2|TRBV4-2
TGTGCCAGCAGCCAAGAGGGAACTAGCGGGGGCACAGATACGCAGTATTTT
CASSQEGTSGGTDTQYF
>TRBJ1-2|NA|TRBD1|TRBV28
TGTGCCAGCAGCAGGACAGGCTATGGCTACACCTTC
CASSRTGYGYTF
>TRBJ1-5|NA|NA|TRBV28
TGTGCCAGCAGTTTAAATCAGGGCTTGGGCAATCAGCCCCAGCATTTT
CASSLNQGLGNQPQHF
>TRBJ2-7|NA|TRBD1|TRBV5-1
TGCGCCAGTACGTCCGACAGGGCTGGTAGGGAGCAGTACTTC
CASTSDRAGREQYF
>TRBJ1-1|NA|NA|TRBV6-5
TGTGCCAGCAGTTACGGCAGATCGAACACTGAAGCTTTCTTT
CASSYGRSNTEAFF
>TRBJ1-2|NA|NA|TRBV25-1
TGTGCCAGCAGTAGGGACTCCGGACGGGGCTACACCTTC
CASSRDSGRGYTF
>TRBJ1-5|NA|NA|TRBV6-5
TGTGCCAGCACCCCCCAGGGTGGCAATCAGCCCCAGCATTTT
CASTPQGGNQPQHF
>TRBJ2-7|NA|NA|TRBV10-3
TGTGCCATCAGTGAGTCAGCGGCACCCTACGAGCAGTACTTC
CAISESAAPYEQYF
>TRBJ2-5|NA|TRBD1|TRBV5-1
TGCGCCAGCAGCATCAGTCTCGGGACAGGCATCCAAGAGACCCAGTACTTC
CASSISLGTGIQETQYF
>TRBJ2-7|NA|TRBD2|TRBV5-5
TGTGCCAGCAGCGCGCGGGGGGCGTCCTACGAGCAGTACTTC
CASSARGASYEQYF
>TRBJ2-3|NA|NA|TRBV5-4
TGTGCCAGCAGGGGTGCCGGGGGATTCACAGATACGCAGTATTTT
CASRGAGGFTDTQYF
>TRBJ1-4|NA|NA|TRBV5-1
TGCGCCAGCAGCGTGGCTCGGCAGGGTGCGATTCGGGAAAAACTGTTTTTT
CASSVARQGAIREKLFF
>TRBJ1-1|NA|TRBD1|TRBV6-5
TGTGCCAGCAGTTACGATAGAACAGGGGGCGGAATTTCGGCTTTCTTT
CASSYDRTGGGISAFF
>TRBJ1-4|NA|NA|TRBV7-8
TGTGCCAGCAGCTCCCGGGAGGGGCGGGTTGAAAAACTGTTTTTT
CASSSREGRVEKLFF
>TRBJ2-7|NA|TRBD1|TRBV6-6
TGTGCCAGCAGTCGAGGACAGGGCCCCTACGAGCAGTACTTC
CASSRGQGPYEQYF
>TRBJ1-5|NA|TRBD1|TRBV29-1
TGCAGCGTTGCTACAGGGGACAATCAGCCCCAGCATTTT
CSVATGDNQPQHF
>TRBJ2-1|NA|TRBD2|TRBV5-1
TGCGCCAGCAGCTCTAGCGGGAGCTCCTACAATGAGCAGTTCTTC
CASSSSGSSYNEQFF
>TRBJ1-1|NA|NA|TRBV11-2
TGTGCCAGCAGCACCCGACAGAACACTGAAGCTTTCTTT
CASSTRQNTEAFF
>TRBJ2-1|once|TRBD2|TRBV6-1
TGTGCCAGCAGTGGGGGACAGGGCTCCGGGACTAGCGGGCGCAATGAGCAGTTCTTC
CASSGGQGSGTSGRNEQFF
>TRBJ2-5|NA|TRBD2|TRBV4-1
TGCGCCAGCAGACGGGGACTAGCGGGGGGATTGGGGCAAGAGACCCAGTACTTC
CASRRGLAGGLGQETQYF
>TRBJ1-2|NA|NA|TRBV5-1
TGCGCCAGCAGCTTGACGCGAGAATATGGCTACACCTTC
CASSLTREYGYTF
>TRBJ2-1|NA|NA|TRBV5-6
TGTGCCAGCATCTCCCTTTCGGACTTTTACTACAATGAGCAGTTCTTC
CASISLSDFYYNEQFF
>TRBJ2-7|NA|TRBD1|TRBV28
TGTGCCAGCAGGTACTCGACAGGGACGGGCGCCTACGAGCAGTACTTC
CASRYSTGTGAYEQYF
>TRBJ1-1|NA|NA|TRBV4-2
TGTGCCAGCAGCCAAACTTCACCCATGAACACTGAAGCTTTCTTT
CASSQTSPMNTEAFF